This paragraph reports one T cell receptor beta chain. Antigen unknown. The CDR3 contains 14 residues. Per the germline V gene, CDR1 is MNHEY and CDR2 is SVGAGI. V lost 4 bases and J lost 3; bases outside the gene matches: 5. The data derive from a study of cytomegalovirus exposure and HLA in healthy donors. Here immunoSEQ multiplex PCR was the method, and the copy in TCRdb shows in-frame clones only, minus some. The profile shows 82,000 or so clones, just under 95% of them singletons. Regarding the study as a whole: Most observed TCR sequences were rare, whereas some public TCRs were detected in many donors. The investigators catalogued 150 or so TCR beta chains as cytomegalovirus-associated.

This chain connects TRBV6-5 to TRBJ1-2; 7 bases align to TRBD1. This sequence was found in a man younger than 30 in good health and CMV-seronegative. The source material was PBMCs. CDR3 in amino acids: CASSLKGQYYGYTF. The CDR3 DNA follows: TGTGCCAGCAGTTTAAAGGGACAGTACTATGGCTACACCTTC.